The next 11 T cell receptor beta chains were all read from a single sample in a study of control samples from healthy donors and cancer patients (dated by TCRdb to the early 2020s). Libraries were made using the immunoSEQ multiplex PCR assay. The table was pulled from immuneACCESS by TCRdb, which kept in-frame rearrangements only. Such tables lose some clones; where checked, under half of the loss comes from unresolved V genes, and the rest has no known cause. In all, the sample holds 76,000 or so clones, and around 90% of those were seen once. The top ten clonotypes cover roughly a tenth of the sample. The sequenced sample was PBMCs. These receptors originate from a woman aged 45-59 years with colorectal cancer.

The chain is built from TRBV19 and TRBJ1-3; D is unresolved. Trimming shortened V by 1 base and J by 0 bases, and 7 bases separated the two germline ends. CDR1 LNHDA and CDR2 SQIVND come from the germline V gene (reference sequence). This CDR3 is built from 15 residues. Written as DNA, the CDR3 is TGTGCCAGTAGTATAGCGGCAGCCTCTGGAAACACCATATATTTT. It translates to CASSIAAASGNTIYF. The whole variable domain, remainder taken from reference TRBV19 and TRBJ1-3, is DGGITQSPKYLFRKEGQNVTLSCEQNLNHDAMYWYRQDPGQGLRLIYYSQIVNDFQKGDIAEGYSVSREKKESFPLTVTSAQKNPTAFYLCASSIAAASGNTIYFGEGSWLTVV.

CDR3 sequence (DNA): TGTGCCAGCAGCTTGGGGGCCACCATCTCGGCTAACTATGGCTACACCTTC. Translated: CASSLGATISANYGYTF. The chain combines TRBV5-4 with TRBJ1-2; D not resolved. Germline CDR1 SGHNT, CDR2 YYREEE (reference sequence). This CDR3 is 17 amino acids long. Deletions cut 0 bases from V and 0 bases from J, with 15 bases between.

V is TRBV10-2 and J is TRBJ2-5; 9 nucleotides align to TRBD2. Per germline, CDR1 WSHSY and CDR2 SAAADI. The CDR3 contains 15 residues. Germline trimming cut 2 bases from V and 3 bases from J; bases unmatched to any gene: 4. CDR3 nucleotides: TGCGCCAGCAGTGAGAACCTAGCGGGGAAAGAGACCCAGTACTTC. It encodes CASSENLAGKETQYF.

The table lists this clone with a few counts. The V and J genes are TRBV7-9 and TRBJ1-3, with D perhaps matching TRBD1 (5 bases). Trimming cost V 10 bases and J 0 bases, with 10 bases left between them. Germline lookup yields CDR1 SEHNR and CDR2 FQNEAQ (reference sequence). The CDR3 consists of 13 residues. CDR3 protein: CATGDYSGNTIYF. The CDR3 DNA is TGTGCCACCGGGGACTACTCTGGAAACACCATATATTTT.

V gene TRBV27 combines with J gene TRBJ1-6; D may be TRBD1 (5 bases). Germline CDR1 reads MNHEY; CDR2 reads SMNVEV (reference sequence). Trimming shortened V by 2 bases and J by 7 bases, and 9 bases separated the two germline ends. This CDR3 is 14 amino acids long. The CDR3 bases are TGTGCCAGCAGTTTAGACAGTCAGAATTCACCCCTCCACTTT. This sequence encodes CASSLDSQNSPLHF.

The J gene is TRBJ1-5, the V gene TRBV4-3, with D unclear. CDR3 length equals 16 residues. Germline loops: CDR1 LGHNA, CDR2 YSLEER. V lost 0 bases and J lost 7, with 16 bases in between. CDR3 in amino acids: CASSQDFMGSGQPQHF. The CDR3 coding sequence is TGCGCCAGCAGCCAAGATTTTATGGGATCGGGCCAGCCCCAGCATTTT.

The CDR3 spells CAASSQVSTGELFF. The CDR3 coding sequence is TGTGCCGCCTCCAGTCAGGTTTCCACCGGGGAGCTGTTTTTT. The rearrangement links TRBV19 to TRBJ2-2; D is unclear. V lost 11 bases to trimming and J lost 4 bases, with 17 bases between them. Germline loops: CDR1 LNHDA, CDR2 SQIVND (reference sequence). This CDR3 spans 14 amino acids. The entire variable domain, with the rest obtained from reference TRBV19 and TRBJ2-2, is as follows: DGGITQSPKYLFRKEGQNVTLSCEQNLNHDAMYWYRQDPGQGLRLIYYSQIVNDFQKGDIAEGYSVSREKKESFPLTVTSAQKNPTAFYLCAASSQVSTGELFFGEGSRLTVL.

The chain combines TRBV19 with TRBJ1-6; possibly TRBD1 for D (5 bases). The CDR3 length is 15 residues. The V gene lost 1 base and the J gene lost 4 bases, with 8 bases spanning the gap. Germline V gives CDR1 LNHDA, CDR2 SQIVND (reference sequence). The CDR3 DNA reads TGTGCCAGTAGTATAGGGGACGTTTATAATTCACCCCTCCACTTT. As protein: CASSIGDVYNSPLHF. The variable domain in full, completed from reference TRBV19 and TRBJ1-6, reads DGGITQSPKYLFRKEGQNVTLSCEQNLNHDAMYWYRQDPGQGLRLIYYSQIVNDFQKGDIAEGYSVSREKKESFPLTVTSAQKNPTAFYLCASSIGDVYNSPLHFGNGTRLTVT.

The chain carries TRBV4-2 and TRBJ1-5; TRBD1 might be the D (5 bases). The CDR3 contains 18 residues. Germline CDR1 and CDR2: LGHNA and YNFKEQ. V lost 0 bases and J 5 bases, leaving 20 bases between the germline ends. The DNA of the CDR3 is TGTGCCAGCAGCCAAGAAGATAAGGGGATGGGGGTCTATCAGCCCCAGCATTTT. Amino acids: CASSQEDKGMGVYQPQHF.

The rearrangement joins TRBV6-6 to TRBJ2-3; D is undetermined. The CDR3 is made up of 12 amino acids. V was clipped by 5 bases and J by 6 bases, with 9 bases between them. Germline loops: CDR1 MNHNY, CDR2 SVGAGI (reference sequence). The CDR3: CASSPTEDTQYF. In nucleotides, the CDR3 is TGTGCCAGCAGTCCCACGGAGGATACGCAGTATTTT.

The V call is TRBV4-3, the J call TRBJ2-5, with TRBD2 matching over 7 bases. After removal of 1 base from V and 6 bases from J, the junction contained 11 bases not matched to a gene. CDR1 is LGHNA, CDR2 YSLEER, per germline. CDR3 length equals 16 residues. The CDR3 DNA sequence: TGCGCCAGCAGCCAAGGGGTCGGCAGGGAGGGAAAGACCCAGTACTTC. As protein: CASSQGVGREGKTQYF.